The rows below give T cell receptor beta chains drawn from one sample of a study of shared clonotypes between healthy human individuals. Produced via immunoSEQ multiplex PCR; TCRdb's table is partial and in-frame only. The sample has fewer than 550,000 clones, 60% to 80% seen once. The sequenced material came from PBMCs. These receptors originate from a woman between 40 and 55 years old in good health. Some clones in this sample may be carry-over from other donors' samples. CDR3s include the opening cysteine and the closing phenylalanine or tryptophan. Fields, in order: D gene, clone size, V gene, CDR3 length, J gene, CDR3 DNA, CDR3 protein. The D gene is left open where the match is weak. Clone size appears in some rows only: once, few, many, or a class for an expanded clone.

D gene: .; clone size: .; V gene: TRBV27; CDR3 length: 12; J gene: TRBJ2-1; CDR3 DNA: TGTGCCAGCAGTGCCGGGGGCCATGAGCAGTTCTTC; CDR3 protein: CASSAGGHEQFF
D gene: TRBD1; clone size: .; V gene: TRBV5-6; CDR3 length: 14; J gene: TRBJ2-7; CDR3 DNA: TGTGCCAGCAGCTCCGGACAGGTCCCCTACGAGCAGTACTTC; CDR3 protein: CASSSGQVPYEQYF
D gene: TRBD1; clone size: .; V gene: TRBV5-1; CDR3 length: 14; J gene: TRBJ2-5; CDR3 DNA: TGCGCCAGCAGCTTCGGGACAGGGACAGAGACCCAGTACTTC; CDR3 protein: CASSFGTGTETQYF
D gene: .; clone size: .; V gene: TRBV19; CDR3 length: 16; J gene: TRBJ2-5; CDR3 DNA: TGTGCCAGTAGTAGCCGCGGGAGGACAGGGGCCGAGACCCAGTACTTC; CDR3 protein: CASSSRGRTGAETQYF
D gene: TRBD2; clone size: .; V gene: TRBV14; CDR3 length: 15; J gene: TRBJ2-1; CDR3 DNA: TGTGCCAGCGAGGGGCGGGAGGGGTCCTACAATGAGCAGTTCTTC; CDR3 protein: CASEGREGSYNEQFF
D gene: .; clone size: .; V gene: TRBV27; CDR3 length: 13; J gene: TRBJ2-1; CDR3 DNA: TGTGCCAGCAGTCACGGGGGCGGTAATGAGCAGTTCTTC; CDR3 protein: CASSHGGGNEQFF
D gene: TRBD1; clone size: .; V gene: TRBV18; CDR3 length: 17; J gene: TRBJ1-1; CDR3 DNA: TGTGCCAGCTCACCTAGGACAGGGGGCGCAGGTGACACTGAAGCTTTCTTT; CDR3 protein: CASSPRTGGAGDTEAFF
D gene: TRBD1; clone size: .; V gene: TRBV5-1; CDR3 length: 16; J gene: TRBJ1-1; CDR3 DNA: TGCGCCAGCAGCTTGGGGGGACAGCGGGGACACACTGAAGCTTTCTTT; CDR3 protein: CASSLGGQRGHTEAFF
D gene: TRBD2; clone size: .; V gene: TRBV6-5; CDR3 length: 16; J gene: TRBJ2-7; CDR3 DNA: TGTGCCAGCAGTTACTCGCCCCGCGGAGGGAGGGACGAGCAGTACTTC; CDR3 protein: CASSYSPRGGRDEQYF
D gene: .; clone size: .; V gene: TRBV7-2; CDR3 length: 14; J gene: TRBJ1-1; CDR3 DNA: TGTGCCAGCAGACCACAGAACTTGAACACTGAAGCTTTCTTT; CDR3 protein: CASRPQNLNTEAFF
D gene: TRBD1; clone size: .; V gene: TRBV29-1; CDR3 length: 17; J gene: TRBJ1-5; CDR3 DNA: TGCAGCTCGAGGAGAACAGGGGGTTATGGGGTTAATCAGCCCCAGCATTTT; CDR3 protein: CSSRRTGGYGVNQPQHF
D gene: TRBD2; clone size: .; V gene: TRBV11-1; CDR3 length: 17; J gene: TRBJ2-7; CDR3 DNA: TGTGCCAGCAGCTTAAGAAGGACTAGCGGGAGGGCCTACGAGCAGTACTTC; CDR3 protein: CASSLRRTSGRAYEQYF
D gene: .; clone size: .; V gene: TRBV5-8; CDR3 length: 13; J gene: TRBJ2-5; CDR3 DNA: TGTGCCAGCAGCTGGACAGTTCAAGAGACCCAGTACTTC; CDR3 protein: CASSWTVQETQYF
D gene: .; clone size: .; V gene: TRBV11-2; CDR3 length: 14; J gene: TRBJ2-1; CDR3 DNA: TGTGCCAGCAGTAACAGGGAGGGCCGGGATGAGCAGTTCTTC; CDR3 protein: CASSNREGRDEQFF
D gene: TRBD1; clone size: .; V gene: TRBV6-4; CDR3 length: 15; J gene: TRBJ1-5; CDR3 DNA: TGTGCCAGAAAACTCCGGGACAGGCATAATCAGCCCCAGCATTTT; CDR3 protein: CARKLRDRHNQPQHF
D gene: TRBD1; clone size: once; V gene: TRBV6-5; CDR3 length: 15; J gene: TRBJ2-7; CDR3 DNA: TGCGCCAGCAGTACCGGGGACAGGGTAAACTACGAGCAGTACTTC; CDR3 protein: CASSTGDRVNYEQYF
D gene: .; clone size: .; V gene: TRBV15; CDR3 length: 16; J gene: TRBJ2-3; CDR3 DNA: TGTGCCACCAGCAGAGGATATGGATCGGGCACAGATACGCAGTATTTT; CDR3 protein: CATSRGYGSGTDTQYF
D gene: TRBD2; clone size: .; V gene: TRBV27; CDR3 length: 15; J gene: TRBJ2-3; CDR3 DNA: TGTGCCAGCAGTTTACAAGGGAAGCGGGGGGATACGCAGTATTTT; CDR3 protein: CASSLQGKRGDTQYF
D gene: .; clone size: .; V gene: TRBV19; CDR3 length: 17; J gene: TRBJ2-1; CDR3 DNA: TGTGCCAGTAGAGTCAGCCGGCTCTCAAGCTCCTACAATGAGCAGTTCTTC; CDR3 protein: CASRVSRLSSSYNEQFF
D gene: .; clone size: once; V gene: TRBV7-9; CDR3 length: 15; J gene: TRBJ2-7; CDR3 DNA: TGTGCCAGCAGCTTAATGCAGGGACCAGCCTACGAGCAGTACTTC; CDR3 protein: CASSLMQGPAYEQYF
D gene: .; clone size: .; V gene: TRBV7-9; CDR3 length: 12; J gene: TRBJ2-7; CDR3 DNA: TGTGCCAGCAGATCTCAGGGCTACGAGCAGTACTTC; CDR3 protein: CASRSQGYEQYF
D gene: .; clone size: .; V gene: TRBV29-1; CDR3 length: 13; J gene: TRBJ1-2; CDR3 DNA: TGCAGCGCCGGGAGATCAAGCGGCTATGGCTACACCTTC; CDR3 protein: CSAGRSSGYGYTF
D gene: TRBD1; clone size: few; V gene: TRBV14; CDR3 length: 17; J gene: TRBJ2-7; CDR3 DNA: TGTGCCAGCAGCCAAGATCTCGGGGACAGTTCCATAGAAGAGCAGTACTTC; CDR3 protein: CASSQDLGDSSIEEQYF
D gene: .; clone size: .; V gene: TRBV19; CDR3 length: 15; J gene: TRBJ2-7; CDR3 DNA: TGTGCCAGTAGTCCCTCTAGCGCCTTCTCCTACGAGCAGTACTTC; CDR3 protein: CASSPSSAFSYEQYF
D gene: TRBD1; clone size: .; V gene: TRBV29-1; CDR3 length: 14; J gene: TRBJ2-5; CDR3 DNA: TGCAGCGTTACCGGGACAGGGGGCTGGGAGACCCAGTACTTC; CDR3 protein: CSVTGTGGWETQYF
D gene: TRBD2; clone size: .; V gene: TRBV7-9; CDR3 length: 15; J gene: TRBJ2-1; CDR3 DNA: TGTGCCAGCAGAGTGACTAGCTCGTCCTACAATGAGCAGTTCTTC; CDR3 protein: CASRVTSSSYNEQFF